This T cell receptor (beta chain) was recorded in a study of blood T cell repertoires in COVID-19. The authors' processing: How many nucleated cells were present was estimated from reference gene primer amplification. Data came from immunoSEQ multiplex PCR; TCRdb stores just in-frame clones and leaves some out. V and J calls and clone size follow that table, whereas D and trimming were derived from the DNA. The sample has 250,000 to 300,000 clones; 89% are singletons. Everyone who took part was 18 to 89 years old, and they came from about 25 US areas. This clone came up once. The CDR3 extends over 15 amino acids. Trimming at V came to 4 bases and at J to 4 bases, leaving 6 bases not matched to a gene. Germline CDR1 reads SGHNT; CDR2 reads YENEEA.

V usage is TRBV11-3 and J usage is TRBJ2-1; 8 nucleotides agree with TRBD2. The sample was PBMCs or T cells enriched from blood (not recorded which). This sequence originates from a woman in her sixties who had recovered from COVID-19. The CDR3 sequence: CASSSPGLGYNEQFF. CDR3 in DNA: TGTGCCAGCAGCTCACCGGGACTAGGGTACAATGAGCAGTTCTTC.